One and the same sample provided the 16 T cell receptor beta chains below, sequenced in a study of beta chain features in type 1 diabetes. cDNA synthesis used the whole RNA isolate, giving expressed TCRB sequences. The method was immunoSEQ multiplex PCR; TCRdb's version includes in-frame clones alone and lacks a portion of them. In the table there are 130,000 to 150,000 clones, about 7.1% of which are singletons. Material for sequencing was central memory CD4+ T cells from blood. The source of these receptors is a woman in her 30s in good health.

This clone was seen a handful of times. The V gene is TRBV7-2, the J gene TRBJ2-1, with 7 bases identical to TRBD2. V gave up 5 bases and J gave up 5 bases; unmatched junction bases: 12. Germline values: CDR1 SGHTA, CDR2 FQGNSA. The length of the CDR3 is 16 residues. CDR3 nucleotides: TGTGCCAGCAGCCCCTCGCCGGGAGGTGGTGACAATGAGCAGTTCTTC. As protein: CASSPSPGGGDNEQFF.

Only a few counts were recorded for this clone. The chain joins TRBV7-3 to TRBJ1-1; a possible D gene is TRBD1 (5 bases). Germline loops: CDR1 SGHTA, CDR2 FQGTGA. V was trimmed by 0 bases and J by 5 bases, leaving 16 bases between them. The CDR3 is 16 amino acids. CDR3 DNA: TGTGCCAGCAGCTTAACGTCGCCCCTCGGGGGGACTGAAGCTTTCTTT. Translation gives CASSLTSPLGGTEAFF.

In its sample, this clone was seen a few times. This sequence joins TRBV18 and TRBJ2-3; a weak D match, TRBD1 (6 bases). Germline CDR1 and CDR2: KGHSH and LQKENI. The CDR3 contains 17 residues. V gave up 6 bases and J gave up 0 bases, with 19 bases separating them. The CDR3 reads CASSPFRDTSSTDTQYF. Written as DNA, the CDR3 is TGTGCCAGCTCGCCTTTCCGGGACACGTCTAGCACAGATACGCAGTATTTT.

The rearrangement links TRBV19 to TRBJ2-7; D might be TRBD1 (8 bases). V was trimmed by 5 bases and J by 4 bases, leaving 21 bases between them. Germline loops: CDR1 LNHDA, CDR2 SQIVND (reference sequence). The CDR3 is 16 residues long. Written as DNA, the CDR3 is TGTGCCAGTAGTCCTGTCGGGAGGACAGGGTGGTACGAGCAGTACTTC. Translating it yields CASSPVGRTGWYEQYF.

This clone was recorded at least ten times. The chain carries TRBV7-3 and TRBJ2-3; D is possibly TRBD1 (5 bases). CDR1 SGHTA and CDR2 FQGTGA come from the germline V gene. Trimming shortened V by 2 bases and J by 4 bases, and 13 bases separated the two germline ends. The CDR3 spans 15 residues. CDR3: CASSLVPLGADTQYF. In DNA form, the CDR3 reads TGTGCCAGCAGCTTAGTTCCTTTAGGGGCAGATACGCAGTATTTT.

This clone turned up a few times. The sample has other DNA sequences that encode this CDR3 too. The V gene is TRBV5-1, the J gene TRBJ2-2; 8 bases are shared with TRBD2. This CDR3 region has 14 residues. The ends lost 4 bases at V and 2 bases at J; junction bases unmatched: 1. CDR1 SGHRS and CDR2 YFSETQ come from the germline V gene. The CDR3 loop is CASSRGGNTGELFF. The CDR3 coding sequence is TGCGCCAGCAGCCGGGGGGGAAACACCGGGGAGCTGTTTTTT.

This clone came up a few times. The chain recombines TRBV5-4 with TRBJ1-3, with D unclear. V shed 0 bases and J shed 3 bases, with 4 bases lying between them. Germline lookup yields CDR1 SGHNT and CDR2 YYREEE (reference sequence). The length of the CDR3 is 13 residues. CDR3 nucleotides: TGTGCCAGCAGCTTGGGCGGTGGAAACACCATATATTTT. It is translated as CASSLGGGNTIYF.

The chain joins TRBV10-3 to TRBJ2-2, with 10 bases matching TRBD2. The CDR3 has 16 residues. Losses at the gene ends were 4 bases for V and 5 bases for J; bases not matched to a gene: 7. In germline, CDR1 is ENHRY, CDR2 SYGVKD. The CDR3 is CAISASGRARTGELFF. Written as DNA, the CDR3 is TGTGCCATCAGTGCAAGCGGGAGGGCCAGAACCGGGGAGCTGTTTTTT.

This clone was detected a few times. V gene TRBV9 combines with J gene TRBJ1-2, with TRBD1 as a possible D gene (5 bases). Per the germline V gene, CDR1 is SGDLS and CDR2 is YYNGEE. The CDR3 extends over 16 amino acids. Trimming took off 4 bases at V and 0 bases at J, with 16 bases between the two ends. The chain's CDR3 is CASSFYDGRANYGYTF. The CDR3 region has the DNA TGTGCCAGCAGCTTTTATGATGGCAGGGCTAACTATGGCTACACCTTC.

This clone has at least ten counts. The V and J genes are TRBV6-6 and TRBJ1-2; D is uncertain. The germline gives CDR1 MNHNY, CDR2 SVGAGI (reference sequence). Trimming pared 5 bases from V and 8 bases from J, leaving 12 bases between. This CDR3 region has 12 residues. This CDR3 reads CASSPHGGGYTF. In DNA, the CDR3 is TGTGCCAGCAGTCCACATGGCGGCGGCTACACCTTC.

This clone has a count of ten or more. The V gene is TRBV4-3, the J gene TRBJ1-2; 10 nucleotides agree with TRBD1. In germline, CDR1 is LGHNA, CDR2 YSLEER. V was clipped by 4 bases and J by 5 bases; unmatched bases: 10. The CDR3 is 16 residues long. CDR3: CASSRTGGQGVYGYTF. For the CDR3, the DNA is TGCGCCAGCAGCCGCACCGGAGGACAGGGGGTTTATGGCTACACCTTC.

The genes are TRBV7-2 and TRBJ2-5; 8 bases agree with TRBD1. With 5 bases clipped from V and 6 bases from J, the junction kept 11 bases outside the gene matches. Germline-derived CDR1 and CDR2 are SGHTA and FQGNSA. The CDR3 has 15 residues. CDR3 sequence: CASSTWTGSAKTQYF. Written as DNA, the CDR3 is TGTGCCAGCAGCACGTGGACAGGGTCGGCGAAGACCCAGTACTTC.

This clone was seen at least ten times. J is TRBJ1-1 and V is TRBV28; 7 bases are shared with TRBD1. With 6 bases clipped from V and 1 base from J, the junction kept 8 bases outside the gene matches. This CDR3 is 15 amino acids long. The germline V gene encodes CDR1 MDHEN and CDR2 SYDVKM. The CDR3 sequence is CASRPTTGQNTEAFF. CDR3 in DNA: TGTGCCAGCAGGCCTACGACAGGGCAGAACACTGAAGCTTTCTTT.

This clone was found a few times. The V call is TRBV6-1, the J call TRBJ1-1; the D gene is possibly TRBD1 (6 bases). The V gene's germline CDR1 is MNHNS and CDR2 SASEGT. This CDR3 contains 12 residues. Trimming stripped 1 base from V and 10 bases from J, with 10 bases between. CDR3 sequence (DNA): TGTGCCAGCAGTGAAGGGGGGCGGAGAGCTTTCTTT. This gives the protein CASSEGGRRAFF.

J is TRBJ1-1 and V is TRBV7-3, with D possibly being TRBD1 (6 bases). Germline V gene data show CDR1 as SGHTA and CDR2 as FQGTGA. V was pared by 5 bases and J by 6 bases, with 25 bases between. The CDR3 is 17 residues long. The CDR3 protein is CASSPHQGGGLGAEAFF. CDR3 nucleotide sequence: TGTGCCAGCAGCCCTCATCAGGGCGGGGGCTTGGGGGCTGAAGCTTTCTTT.

In its sample, this clone was seen a few times. The CDR3: CASSLQVYGEQFF. The CDR3 DNA reads TGTGCCAGCAGCCTGCAGGTTTACGGTGAGCAGTTCTTC. This chain links TRBV14 with TRBJ2-1; D is undetermined. Germline lookup yields CDR1 SGHDN and CDR2 FVKESK. The V gene lost 4 bases and the J gene lost 9 bases, with 13 bases spanning the gap. There are 13 residues in the CDR3. Full variable domain (remainder filled in from reference TRBV14 and TRBJ2-1): EAGVTQFPSHSVIEKGQTVTLRCDPISGHDNLYWYRRVMGKEIKFLLHFVKESKQDESGMPNNRFLAERTGGTYSTLKVQPAELEDSGVYFCASSLQVYGEQFFGPGTRLTVL.